This T cell receptor (beta chain) is drawn from a study of T-cell reconstitution after alpha-beta-depleted transplantation in children. The CDR3 length is 14 residues. Germline assignment: CDR1 SGHDN and CDR2 FVKESK. The ends were cut back, 0 bases at V and 0 bases at J, with 3 bases in the middle. Library preparation (for TCRbeta) was performed with unique molecular identifiers. TCRdb re-called the PCR reads through MiXCR, storing one row per CDR3 protein. The data hold 350,000 to 450,000 distinct CDR3 sequences, with roughly 21% observed a single time. The receptor's source is a human donor who donated a stem cell graft to a child with acute myeloid leukemia. The V gene is TRBV14, the J gene TRBJ2-1; D is unclear. The sequences come from PBMCs from the stem cell graft donor, collected from the stem cell graft. For the CDR3, the DNA is TGTGCCAGCAGCCAAGACTTCTCCTACAATGAGCAGTTCTTC. Its protein is CASSQDFSYNEQFF.